This T cell receptor (beta chain) was profiled in a study of blood T cell repertoires in COVID-19. In the study overall: The United States, Italy and Spain were the sources of the acute and convalescent COVID-19 samples. Sources were T cells, B-cell-depleted T cells, or PBMCs; the material itself was cDNA or gDNA.

Germline V gives CDR1 SGHDT, CDR2 YYEEEE. V lost 3 bases and J 4 bases, leaving 10 bases between the germline ends. The CDR3 spans 13 residues. Enrolled through a virtual design, the participants were between roughly 18 and 90 years of age and came from under 30 US areas. Assignments of participants to cohorts depended upon their own reported clinical history. Sequencing used immunoSEQ multiplex PCR; TCRdb keeps in-frame clones, though not all of them. The repertoire has approximately 220,000 clones, approximately 83% of them found once; the top ten carry 1.3%. The J gene is TRBJ1-1, the V gene TRBV5-6; D gene unclear. Specimen: PBMCs or T cells enriched from blood (not recorded which). The origin of this receptor is a woman aged 40-49 years with acute COVID-19. The CDR3 region is CASSSREGTEAFF. The CDR3 DNA reads TGTGCCAGCAGCTCTAGGGAGGGCACTGAAGCTTTCTTT.